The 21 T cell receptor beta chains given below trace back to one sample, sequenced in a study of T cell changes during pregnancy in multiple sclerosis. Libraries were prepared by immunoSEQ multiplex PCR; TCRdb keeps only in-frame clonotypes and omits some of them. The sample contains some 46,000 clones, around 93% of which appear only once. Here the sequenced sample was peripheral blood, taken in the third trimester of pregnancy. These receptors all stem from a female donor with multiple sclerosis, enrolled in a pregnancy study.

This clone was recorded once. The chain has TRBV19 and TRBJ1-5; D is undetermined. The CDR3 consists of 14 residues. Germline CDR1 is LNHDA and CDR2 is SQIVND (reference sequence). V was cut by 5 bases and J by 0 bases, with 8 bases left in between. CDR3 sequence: CASSETSSNQPQHF. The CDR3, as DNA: TGTGCCAGTAGTGAGACAAGTAGCAATCAGCCCCAGCATTTT.

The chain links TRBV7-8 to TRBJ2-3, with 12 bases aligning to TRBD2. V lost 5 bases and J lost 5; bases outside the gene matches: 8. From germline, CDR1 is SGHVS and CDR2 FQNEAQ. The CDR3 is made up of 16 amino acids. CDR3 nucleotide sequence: TGTGCCAGCAGCCAGAAACCGGGACTAGCGGGAGATACGCAGTATTTT. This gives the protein CASSQKPGLAGDTQYF.

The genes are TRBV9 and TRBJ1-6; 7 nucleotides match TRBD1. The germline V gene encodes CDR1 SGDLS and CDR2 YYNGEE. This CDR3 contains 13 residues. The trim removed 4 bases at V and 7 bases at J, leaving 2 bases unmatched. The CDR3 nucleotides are TGTGCCAGCAGCCTGACAGGGAATTCACCCCTCCACTTT. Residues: CASSLTGNSPLHF.

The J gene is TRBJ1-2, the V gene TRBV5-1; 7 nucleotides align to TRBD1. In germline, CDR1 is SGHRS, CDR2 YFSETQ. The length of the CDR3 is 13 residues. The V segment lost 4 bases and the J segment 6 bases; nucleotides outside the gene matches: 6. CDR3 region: CASSETGQNGYTF. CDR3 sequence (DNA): TGCGCCAGCAGCGAAACGGGACAGAATGGCTACACCTTC. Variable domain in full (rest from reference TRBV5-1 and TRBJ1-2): KAGVTQTPRYLIKTRGQQVTLSCSPISGHRSVSWYQQTPGQGLQFLFEYFSETQRNKGNFPGRFSGRQFSNSRSEMNVSTLELGDSALYLCASSETGQNGYTFGSGTRLTVV.

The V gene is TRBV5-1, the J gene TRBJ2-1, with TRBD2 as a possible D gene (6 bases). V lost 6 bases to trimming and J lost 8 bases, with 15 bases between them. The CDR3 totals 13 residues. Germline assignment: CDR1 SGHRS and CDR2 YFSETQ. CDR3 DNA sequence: TGCGCCAGCATGGGACTCTGGGACGATGAGCAGTTCTTC. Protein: CASMGLWDDEQFF.

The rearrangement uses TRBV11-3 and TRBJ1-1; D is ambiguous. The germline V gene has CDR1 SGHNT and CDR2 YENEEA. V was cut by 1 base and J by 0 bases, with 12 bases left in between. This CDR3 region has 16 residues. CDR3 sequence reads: CASSLVGPGMNTEAFF. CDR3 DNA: TGTGCCAGCAGCTTAGTCGGGCCGGGGATGAACACTGAAGCTTTCTTT.

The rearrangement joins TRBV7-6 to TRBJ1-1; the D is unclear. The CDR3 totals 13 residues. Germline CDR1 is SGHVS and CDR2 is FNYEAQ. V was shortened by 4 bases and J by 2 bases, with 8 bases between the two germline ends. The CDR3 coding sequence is TGTGCCAGCAGCTCAGACACTAACACTGAAGCTTTCTTT. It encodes CASSSDTNTEAFF. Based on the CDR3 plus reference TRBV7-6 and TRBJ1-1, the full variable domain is GAGVSQSPRYKVTKRGQDVALRCDPISGHVSLYWYRQALGQGPEFLTYFNYEAQQDKSGLPNDRFSAERPEGSISTLTIQRTEQRDSAMYRCASSSDTNTEAFFGQGTRLTVV.

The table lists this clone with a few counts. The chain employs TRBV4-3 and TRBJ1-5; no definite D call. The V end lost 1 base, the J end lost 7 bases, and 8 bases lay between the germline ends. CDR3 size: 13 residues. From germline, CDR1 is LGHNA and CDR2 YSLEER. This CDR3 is CASSQALGQPQHF. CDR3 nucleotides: TGCGCCAGCAGCCAAGCTCTAGGACAGCCCCAGCATTTT.

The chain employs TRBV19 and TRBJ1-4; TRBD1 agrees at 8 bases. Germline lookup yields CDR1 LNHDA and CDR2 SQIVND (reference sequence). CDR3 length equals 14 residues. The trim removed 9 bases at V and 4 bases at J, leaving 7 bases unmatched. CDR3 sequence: CASTRTGFNEKLFF. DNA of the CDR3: TGTGCCAGCACCAGGACAGGGTTTAATGAAAAACTGTTTTTT.

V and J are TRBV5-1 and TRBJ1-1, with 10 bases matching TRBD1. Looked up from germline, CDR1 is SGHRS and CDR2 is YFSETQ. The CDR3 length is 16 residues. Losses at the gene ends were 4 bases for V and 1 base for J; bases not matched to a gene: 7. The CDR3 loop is CASSDWTGGRNTEAFF. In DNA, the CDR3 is TGCGCCAGCAGCGACTGGACAGGGGGTCGGAACACTGAAGCTTTCTTT.

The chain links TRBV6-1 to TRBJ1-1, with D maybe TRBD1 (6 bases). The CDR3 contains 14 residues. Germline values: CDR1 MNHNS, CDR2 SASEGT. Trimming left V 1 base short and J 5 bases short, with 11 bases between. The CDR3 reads CASSEGTEVTEAFF. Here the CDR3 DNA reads TGTGCCAGCAGTGAAGGGACAGAGGTGACTGAAGCTTTCTTT.

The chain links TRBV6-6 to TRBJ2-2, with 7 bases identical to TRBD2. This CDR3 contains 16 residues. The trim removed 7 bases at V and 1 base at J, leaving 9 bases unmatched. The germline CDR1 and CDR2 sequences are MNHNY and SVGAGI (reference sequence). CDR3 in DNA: TGTGCCAGCACCACCTCGGGCGGGAGGAACACCGGGGAGCTGTTTTTT. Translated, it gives CASTTSGGRNTGELFF.

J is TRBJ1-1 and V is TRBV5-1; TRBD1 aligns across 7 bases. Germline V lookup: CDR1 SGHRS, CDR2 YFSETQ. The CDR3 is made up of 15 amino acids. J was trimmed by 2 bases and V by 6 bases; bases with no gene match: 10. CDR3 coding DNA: TGCGCCAGCAAGAACTCCGGACAGGCAAACACTGAAGCTTTCTTT. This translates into CASKNSGQANTEAFF.

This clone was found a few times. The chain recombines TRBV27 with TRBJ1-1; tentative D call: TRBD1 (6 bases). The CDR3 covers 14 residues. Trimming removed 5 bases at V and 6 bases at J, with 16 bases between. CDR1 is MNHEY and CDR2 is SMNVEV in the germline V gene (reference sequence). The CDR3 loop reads CASSHREGWAEAFF. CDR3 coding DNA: TGTGCCAGCAGTCACAGGGAGGGTTGGGCTGAAGCTTTCTTT.

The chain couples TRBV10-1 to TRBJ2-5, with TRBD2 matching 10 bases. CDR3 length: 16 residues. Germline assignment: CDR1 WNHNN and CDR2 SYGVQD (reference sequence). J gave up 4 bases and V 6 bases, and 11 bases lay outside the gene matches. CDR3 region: CASRKRELAGIETQYF. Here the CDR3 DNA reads TGCGCCAGCAGGAAGAGGGAACTAGCGGGAATAGAGACCCAGTACTTC.

The CDR3 spells CASSPYGTRGTDTQYF. The CDR3 DNA follows: TGTGCCAGCAGCCCGTACGGGACTAGGGGCACAGATACGCAGTATTTT. This sequence joins TRBV7-9 and TRBJ2-3; TRBD2 matches 8 bases. CDR3 length: 16 residues. CDR1 and CDR2 from the germline V gene are SEHNR and FQNEAQ (reference sequence). Losses at the gene ends were 5 bases for V and 1 base for J; bases not matched to a gene: 8.

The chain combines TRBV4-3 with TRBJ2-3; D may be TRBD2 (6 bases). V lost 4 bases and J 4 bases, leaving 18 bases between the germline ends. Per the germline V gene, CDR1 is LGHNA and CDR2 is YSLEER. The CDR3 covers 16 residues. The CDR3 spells CASSPDPTGVADTQYF. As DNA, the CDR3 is TGCGCCAGCAGCCCCGACCCTACGGGAGTGGCAGATACGCAGTATTTT.

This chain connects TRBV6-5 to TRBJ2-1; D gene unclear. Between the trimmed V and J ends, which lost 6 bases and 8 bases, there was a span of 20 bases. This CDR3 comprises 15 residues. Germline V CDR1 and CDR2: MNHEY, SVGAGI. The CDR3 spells CASSPPSRPLHEQFF. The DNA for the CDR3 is TGTGCCAGCAGCCCCCCTAGTAGACCCTTGCATGAGCAGTTCTTC.

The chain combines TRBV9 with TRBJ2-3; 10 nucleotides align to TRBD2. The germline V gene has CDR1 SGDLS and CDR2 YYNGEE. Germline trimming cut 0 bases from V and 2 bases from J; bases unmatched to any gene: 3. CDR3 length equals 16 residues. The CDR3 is CASSVGTSGDTDTQYF. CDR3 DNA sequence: TGTGCCAGCAGCGTAGGGACTAGCGGAGACACAGATACGCAGTATTTT.

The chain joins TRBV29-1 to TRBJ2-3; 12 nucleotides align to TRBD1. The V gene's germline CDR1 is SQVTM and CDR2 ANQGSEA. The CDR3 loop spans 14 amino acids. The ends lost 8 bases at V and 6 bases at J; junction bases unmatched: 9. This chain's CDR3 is CSSRDRGRSDTQYF. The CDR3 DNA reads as TGCAGCTCTCGGGACAGGGGGCGTTCGGATACGCAGTATTTT.

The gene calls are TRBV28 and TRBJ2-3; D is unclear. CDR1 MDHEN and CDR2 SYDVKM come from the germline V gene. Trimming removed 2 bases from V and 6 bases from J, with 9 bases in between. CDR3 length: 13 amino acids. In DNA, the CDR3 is TGTGCCAGCAGTTTACGGAGCCCGGATACGCAGTATTTT. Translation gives CASSLRSPDTQYF.